The next 29 T cell receptor beta chains were all read from a single sample in a study of blood T cell repertoires in COVID-19. Method: immunoSEQ multiplex PCR; TCRdb's copy keeps in-frame clones and lacks some. The table lists about 280,000 clones, approximately 78% of them singletons. Sequencing was done on a sample of PBMCs or T cells enriched from blood (not recorded which). Receptor source: a man aged 35 to 55 who had been exposed to COVID-19.

The chain is built from TRBV20-1 and TRBJ2-3; no clear D. Germline loops: CDR1 DFQATT, CDR2 SNEGSKA (reference sequence). This CDR3 is 14 amino acids long. V was cut by 3 bases and J by 4 bases, with 14 bases left in between. The CDR3 DNA reads as TGCAGTGCTAGTTTGCGAGAGAGCGCAGATACGCAGTATTTT. Translation gives CSASLRESADTQYF.

As concerns this clone: This specimen includes other DNA sequences encoding the same CDR3. This rearrangement joins TRBV19 to TRBJ2-3; 8 positions agree with TRBD1. The CDR3 is 13 amino acids. The trim removed 4 bases at V and 6 bases at J, leaving 3 bases unmatched. Per the germline V gene, CDR1 is LNHDA and CDR2 is SQIVND (reference sequence). This chain's CDR3 is CASSTQGADTQYF. The CDR3 DNA follows: TGTGCCAGTAGTACCCAGGGGGCCGATACGCAGTATTTT.

This clone was recorded a few times. The chain has TRBV23-1 and TRBJ1-2; no definite D call. TRBV23-1 is filed as an ORF, its function uncertain. This CDR3 is 17 amino acids long. Trimming removed 0 bases at V and 2 bases at J, with 16 bases between. The CDR3 DNA reads TGCGCCAGCAGTCAATCGCGTTTGTACGGTCCAAACTATGGCTACACCTTC. Translating gives CASSQSRLYGPNYGYTF.

The chain couples TRBV6-5 to TRBJ1-1; weak D call: TRBD1 (5 bases). Trimming took 5 bases from V and 7 from J, leaving 14 bases between them. Germline values: CDR1 MNHEY, CDR2 SVGAGI. CDR3 length: 13 amino acids. This CDR3 reads CASSPQGVVEAFF. DNA for the CDR3: TGTGCCAGCAGTCCCCAGGGTGTGGTTGAAGCTTTCTTT.

V is TRBV2 and J is TRBJ2-1; TRBD2 matches at 7 bases. With V trimmed by 3 bases and J by 2 bases, 4 bases remained unmatched. Germline CDR1 is SNHLY and CDR2 is FYNNEI. This CDR3 comprises 15 residues. CDR3 loop: CASSEGLAAYNEQFF. The CDR3 DNA reads TGTGCCAGCAGTGAGGGTCTAGCGGCCTACAATGAGCAGTTCTTC.

The chain has TRBV18 and TRBJ2-6, with 9 bases that match TRBD1. CDR3 length: 19 amino acids. With V trimmed by 0 bases and J by 3 bases, 9 bases remained unmatched. The germline V gene has CDR1 KGHSH and CDR2 LQKENI. The CDR3 region is CASSPPGTGITGGANVLTF. The CDR3, as DNA: TGTGCCAGCTCACCACCCGGGACAGGGATCACAGGTGGGGCCAACGTCCTGACTTTC.

This clone has only one observation. The V call is TRBV30, the J call TRBJ1-5; TRBD1 matches at 10 bases. This CDR3 has 13 amino acids. Germline trimming cut 5 bases from V and 2 bases from J; bases unmatched to any gene: 0. Germline CDR1 and CDR2: GTSNPN and SVGIG (reference sequence). This chain's CDR3 is CAWGTGGNQPQHF. CDR3 bases: TGTGCCTGGGGGACAGGGGGCAATCAGCCCCAGCATTTT. The full variable domain, completed using reference TRBV30 and TRBJ1-5, is SQTIHQWPATLVQPVGSPLSLECTVEGTSNPNLYWYRQAAGRGLQLLFYSVGIGQISSEVPQNLSASRPQDRQFILSSKKLLLSDSGFYLCAWGTGGNQPQHFGDGTRLSIL.

The chain has TRBV19 and TRBJ1-6; D is unresolved. V dropped 7 bases and J dropped 7 bases, with 17 bases sitting between them. The CDR3 extends over 15 amino acids. Per germline, CDR1 LNHDA and CDR2 SQIVND (reference sequence). CDR3 nucleotide sequence: TGTGCCAGTACCCCTCAGGCGGCGGGGAATTCACCCCTCCACTTT. This gives the protein CASTPQAAGNSPLHF.

CDR3 nucleotides: TGTGCCAGCAGTTTACCGGGGACACCCCAAGTCGCTGAAGCTTTCTTT. Residues: CASSLPGTPQVAEAFF. The chain uses TRBV28 and TRBJ1-1, with TRBD1 as a possible D gene (6 bases). The germline gives CDR1 MDHEN, CDR2 SYDVKM. The CDR3 consists of 16 residues. V lost 2 bases, J lost 6 bases, and 19 bases lay in between. Variable domain in full (rest from reference TRBV28 and TRBJ1-1): DVKVTQSSRYLVKRTGEKVFLECVQDMDHENMFWYRQDPGLGLRLIYFSYDVKMKEKGDIPEGYSVSREKKERFSLILESASTNQTSMYLCASSLPGTPQVAEAFFGQGTRLTVV.

This rearrangement joins TRBV3-1 (or the pseudogene TRBV3-2) to TRBJ1-5, with D tentatively TRBD1 (6 bases). The V gene lost 1 base and the J gene lost 4 bases, with 8 bases spanning the gap. Germline V lookup: CDR1 LGHDT, CDR2 YNNKEL (reference sequence). The CDR3 loop spans 14 amino acids. The CDR3 region is CASSQGQANQPQHF. DNA for the CDR3: TGTGCCAGCAGCCAAGGACAGGCGAATCAGCCCCAGCATTTT.

V and J are TRBV18 and TRBJ1-3, with D unclear. Looked up from germline, CDR1 is KGHSH and CDR2 is LQKENI. V was pared by 4 bases and J by 0 bases, with 10 bases between. There are 15 residues in the CDR3. The CDR3 is CASSLNSYSGNTIYF. CDR3 in DNA: TGTGCCAGCTCACTAAACAGTTACTCTGGAAACACCATATATTTT.

This chain links TRBV9 with TRBJ2-1, with D hard to call. Germline CDR1 SGDLS, CDR2 YYNGEE. There are 16 residues in the CDR3. V was cut by 4 bases and J by 0 bases, with 14 bases left in between. CDR3 DNA: TGTGCCAGCAGCCCTAGAGGATCGGACTCCTACAATGAGCAGTTCTTC. Its protein product is CASSPRGSDSYNEQFF.

V usage is TRBV27 and J usage is TRBJ2-7, with D perhaps TRBD1 (6 bases). Trimming cost V 3 bases and J 4 bases, with 22 bases left between them. The germline CDR1 and CDR2 sequences are MNHEY and SMNVEV (reference sequence). CDR3 length: 17 amino acids. CDR3 protein: CASSLSPQGFPRYEQYF. CDR3 nucleotides: TGTGCCAGCAGTTTGTCCCCACAGGGCTTTCCCAGGTACGAGCAGTACTTC.

This chain links TRBV6-5 with TRBJ2-5; TRBD1 might be the D (5 bases). There are 14 residues in the CDR3. Deletions cut 0 bases from V and 1 base from J, with 6 bases between. The germline gives CDR1 MNHEY, CDR2 SVGAGI. CDR3 bases: TGTGCCAGCAGTTACTCGGGGCTCCAAGAGACCCAGTACTTC. Protein: CASSYSGLQETQYF.

This chain connects TRBV6-5 to TRBJ2-5, with 9 bases lining up with TRBD1. V lost 7 bases, J lost 5 bases, and 11 bases stayed unmatched. Germline CDR1 is MNHEY and CDR2 is SVGAGI. This CDR3 region has 15 residues. The CDR3 nucleotides are TGTGCCAGCATGAAAACAGGGGGCCCACGGGAGACCCAGTACTTC. It specifies CASMKTGGPRETQYF.

The rearrangement joins TRBV10-2 to TRBJ1-2; no definite D call. The CDR3 spans 13 residues. Germline-derived CDR1 and CDR2 are WSHSY and SAAADI. V was shortened by 2 bases and J by 5 bases, with 9 bases between the two germline ends. The DNA of the CDR3 is TGCGCCAGCAGTGAGACAGTAGGATATGGCTACACCTTC. Translated: CASSETVGYGYTF.

The V gene is TRBV6-5, the J gene TRBJ1-3; a weak D match, TRBD1 (5 bases). Germline-derived CDR1 and CDR2 are MNHEY and SVGAGI. Trimming took off 2 bases at V and 1 base at J, with 12 bases between the two ends. The CDR3 sequence is 16 residues long. The CDR3 loop is CASSYGGGQSGNTIYF. CDR3 DNA: TGTGCCAGCAGTTACGGGGGAGGTCAGTCTGGAAACACCATATATTTT.

This chain links TRBV18 with TRBJ2-7, with 8 positions matching TRBD2. CDR1 is KGHSH and CDR2 is LQKENI in the germline V gene. V lost 3 bases, J lost 3 bases, and 1 base stayed unmatched. The CDR3 is 13 residues long. CDR3: CASSPSGGYEQYF. CDR3 nucleotides: TGTGCCAGCTCACCCAGCGGGGGCTACGAGCAGTACTTC.

This chain connects TRBV5-1 to TRBJ2-7; TRBD1 matches 9 bases. From germline, CDR1 is SGHRS and CDR2 YFSETQ. The trim removed 3 bases at V and 7 bases at J, leaving 5 bases unmatched. There are 13 residues in the CDR3. CDR3 DNA sequence: TGCGCCAGCAGCTGGGACAGGGTGGTGGAGCAGTACTTC. It translates to CASSWDRVVEQYF.

This clone showed up just a few times. This rearrangement joins TRBV10-3 to TRBJ1-2, with TRBD1 identical over 7 bases. Losses at the gene ends were 4 bases for V and 0 bases for J; bases not matched to a gene: 2. The CDR3 sequence is 14 residues long. Germline V lookup: CDR1 ENHRY, CDR2 SYGVKD. CDR3 loop: CAISAQGTNYGYTF. CDR3 DNA sequence: TGTGCCATCAGTGCACAGGGGACTAACTATGGCTACACCTTC.

This chain joins TRBV9 and TRBJ2-3; 10 bases match TRBD1. This CDR3 comprises 15 residues. Per the germline V gene, CDR1 is SGDLS and CDR2 is YYNGEE. Germline trimming cut 7 bases from V and 0 bases from J; bases unmatched to any gene: 5. The CDR3 bases are TGTGCCAGCGGACAGGGGGGAGGAAGCACAGATACGCAGTATTTT. This encodes CASGQGGGSTDTQYF.

The chain combines TRBV3-1 (or the pseudogene TRBV3-2) with TRBJ2-4, with 7 positions matching TRBD1. Germline assignment: CDR1 LGHDT and CDR2 YNNKEL (reference sequence). V dropped 2 bases and J dropped 10; count of bases not matched to a gene: 14. This CDR3 spans 16 amino acids. CDR3 protein: CASSQSPGTGALIQYF. CDR3 nucleotide sequence: TGTGCCAGCAGCCAATCTCCCGGCACAGGGGCATTAATTCAGTACTTC.

The chain carries TRBV24-1 and TRBJ2-5, with TRBD1 matching 12 bases. The CDR3 is 16 residues long. The junction had 8 bases not matched to a gene; V was cut back by 5 bases and J by 5 bases. CDR1 is KGHDR, CDR2 SFDVKD, per germline. The CDR3 bases are TGTGCCACCAGTGTAGGGACAGGGGGCGTCGGGGAGACCCAGTACTTC. Translation: CATSVGTGGVGETQYF.

This chain connects TRBV7-9 to TRBJ2-5, with D possibly being TRBD1 (6 bases). Germline values: CDR1 SEHNR, CDR2 FQNEAQ (reference sequence). Trimming stripped 3 bases from V and 4 bases from J, with 9 bases between. The CDR3 is 13 amino acids. CDR3 residues: CASSLEQGETQYF. The CDR3 DNA reads as TGTGCCAGCAGCTTGGAACAGGGAGAGACCCAGTACTTC.

This chain links TRBV11-2 with TRBJ1-5; D is unresolved. Looked up from germline, CDR1 is SGHAT and CDR2 is FQNNGV. V lost 0 bases, J lost 2 bases, and 8 bases lay in between. CDR3 length: 15 amino acids. The CDR3 spells CASSLDPGGNQPQHF. CDR3 bases: TGTGCCAGCAGCTTAGATCCCGGAGGCAATCAGCCCCAGCATTTT. Based on the CDR3 plus reference TRBV11-2 and TRBJ1-5, the full variable domain is EAGVAQSPRYKIIEKRQSVAFWCNPISGHATLYWYQQILGQGPKLLIQFQNNGVVDDSQLPKDRFSAERLKGVDSTLKIQPAKLEDSAVYLCASSLDPGGNQPQHFGDGTRLSIL.

This clone occurred once. The chain carries TRBV11-2 and TRBJ2-2; TRBD1 matches at 9 bases. The CDR3 consists of 15 residues. CDR1 and CDR2 from the germline V gene are SGHAT and FQNNGV. V lost 5 bases, J lost 4 bases, and 5 bases stayed unmatched. The CDR3 loop is CASSLGTGRTGELFF. The CDR3, as DNA: TGTGCCAGCAGCCTAGGGACAGGGCGCACCGGGGAGCTGTTTTTT.

CDR3 nucleotide sequence: TGTGCCAGCAGTGAAGGGACTAGCGCCTACAATGAGCAGTTCTTC. Translation gives CASSEGTSAYNEQFF. The chain is built from TRBV6-1 and TRBJ2-1, with 9 bases aligning to TRBD2. Trimming cost V 1 base and J 2 bases; bases outside gene matches: 0. The CDR3 sequence is 15 residues long. Germline V gives CDR1 MNHNS, CDR2 SASEGT.

V usage is TRBV11-2 and J usage is TRBJ2-7; TRBD1 agrees at 7 bases. Trimming at V came to 5 bases and at J to 0 bases, leaving 4 bases not matched to a gene. This CDR3 contains 14 residues. Germline CDR1 and CDR2: SGHAT and FQNNGV. In DNA, the CDR3 is TGTGCCAGCAGCACCGGGACAGTCTCCTACGAGCAGTACTTC. This translates into CASSTGTVSYEQYF.

The V gene is TRBV5-1, the J gene TRBJ2-2; the D gene is possibly TRBD1 (5 bases). V lost 4 bases and J lost 5, with 18 bases in between. Germline CDR1 SGHRS, CDR2 YFSETQ. The CDR3 extends over 16 amino acids. The CDR3 reads CASSRPGRAVTGELFF. CDR3 nucleotide sequence: TGCGCCAGCAGCCGCCCGGGCAGGGCGGTGACCGGGGAGCTGTTTTTT.